One and the same sample provided the 12 T cell receptor beta chains below, sequenced in a study of shared clonotypes between healthy human individuals. Assay: immunoSEQ multiplex PCR; the TCRdb copy retains only in-frame clones and omits some. Among about 1.4 million clones, roughly 96% were seen once, and the ten largest hold roughly 1.1%. Material for sequencing was naive CD4+ T cells sorted from blood. The subset was: CD45RA+ positively selected. All receptors derive from a man aged 25-40 years in good health.

This rearrangement joins TRBV2 to TRBJ2-7; 8 nucleotides agree with TRBD1. The CDR3 contains 13 residues. Germline V gene sequence: CDR1 SNHLY, CDR2 FYNNEI. The junction had 7 bases not matched to a gene; V was cut back by 6 bases and J by 6 bases. This chain's CDR3 is CASRADRVGEQYF. Here the CDR3 DNA reads TGTGCCAGCAGAGCGGACAGGGTTGGCGAGCAGTACTTC.

The chain has TRBV7-2 and TRBJ1-5; D is unclear. Trimming pared 2 bases from V and 5 bases from J, leaving 7 bases between. Germline V CDR1 and CDR2: SGHTA, FQGNSA. The CDR3 length is 13 residues. The CDR3 DNA sequence: TGTGCCAGCAGCTTATTTAGGGATCAGCCCCAGCATTTT. Amino acids: CASSLFRDQPQHF.

The genes are TRBV10-1 and TRBJ2-5; 8 bases fit TRBD2. This CDR3 comprises 15 residues. From germline, CDR1 is WNHNN and CDR2 SYGVQD (reference sequence). J was trimmed by 5 bases and V by 3 bases; bases with no gene match: 8. The CDR3 sequence: CASSEKRETPETQYF. The DNA of the CDR3 is TGCGCCAGCAGTGAAAAGCGGGAGACGCCGGAGACCCAGTACTTC.

V is TRBV18 and J is TRBJ1-2; TRBD1 agrees at 9 bases. Per germline, CDR1 KGHSH and CDR2 LQKENI. J was trimmed by 5 bases and V by 5 bases; bases with no gene match: 6. The CDR3 runs to 14 residues. The CDR3 protein is CASSARDRDYGYTF. The CDR3 nucleotides read TGTGCCAGCTCAGCCCGGGACAGGGATTATGGCTACACCTTC.

The rearrangement uses TRBV30 and TRBJ2-1, with 8 bases that match TRBD2. This CDR3 spans 16 amino acids. The V gene's germline CDR1 is GTSNPN and CDR2 SVGIG (reference sequence). V was pared by 0 bases and J by 1 base, with 5 bases of the junction left unmatched. CDR3 coding DNA: TGTGCCTGGAGTGTACCTGGCGGGAGGTCCTACAATGAGCAGTTCTTC. It is translated as CAWSVPGGRSYNEQFF.

V and J are TRBV11-2 and TRBJ2-1; 10 nucleotides match TRBD2. There are 19 residues in the CDR3. V dropped 4 bases and J dropped 0; count of bases not matched to a gene: 12. From germline, CDR1 is SGHAT and CDR2 FQNNGV. The CDR3 spells CASSSSSGSNLHSYNEQFF. The CDR3 bases are TGTGCCAGCAGCTCATCTAGCGGGAGCAACCTGCACTCCTACAATGAGCAGTTCTTC.

The CDR3 is CASRAVGGNSYEQYF. The CDR3 coding sequence is TGTGCCAGCAGAGCCGTGGGGGGCAACTCCTACGAGCAGTACTTC. The chain carries TRBV28 and TRBJ2-7, with D perhaps given as TRBD1 or TRBD2 (6 bases each). Trimming removed 6 bases at V and 0 bases at J, with 15 bases between. Germline V gene data show CDR1 as MDHEN and CDR2 as SYDVKM. The CDR3 sequence is 15 residues long.

This sequence joins TRBV27 and TRBJ1-4, with 7 nucleotides matching TRBD1. Germline V lookup: CDR1 MNHEY, CDR2 SMNVEV (reference sequence). V was clipped by 5 bases and J by 8 bases; unmatched bases: 17. This CDR3 spans 17 amino acids. The CDR3 DNA sequence: TGTGCCAGCAGTCCCCCCCCACGACAGGGCGCTGGCGAAAAACTGTTTTTT. It specifies CASSPPPRQGAGEKLFF.

The chain is built from TRBV10-3 and TRBJ1-1; D not resolved. The germline V gene encodes CDR1 ENHRY and CDR2 SYGVKD. V lost 10 bases and J lost 3, with 15 bases in between. The CDR3 contains 13 residues. The CDR3 loop reads CATSRGTDTEAFF. The CDR3 nucleotides read TGTGCCACATCCCGGGGAACGGACACTGAAGCTTTCTTT.

This clone was recorded only once. This chain joins TRBV7-3 and TRBJ2-1; D is ambiguous. This CDR3 contains 10 residues. Trimming shortened V by 7 bases and J by 10 bases, and 8 bases separated the two germline ends. The germline V gene encodes CDR1 SGHTA and CDR2 FQGTGA. CDR3 amino acids: CASINREQFF. As DNA, the CDR3 is TGTGCCAGCATTAACCGAGAGCAGTTCTTC. The whole variable domain, remainder taken from reference TRBV7-3 and TRBJ2-1, is GAGVSQTPSNKVTEKGKYVELRCDPISGHTALYWYRQSLGQGPEFLIYFQGTGAADDSGLPNDRFFAVRPEGSVSTLKIQRTERGDSAVYLCASINREQFFGPGTRLTVL.

The chain couples TRBV2 to TRBJ1-5; D is perhaps TRBD1 (5 bases). This CDR3 has 15 amino acids. Trimming cost V 4 bases and J 4 bases, with 14 bases left between them. Germline V gene data show CDR1 as SNHLY and CDR2 as FYNNEI. This CDR3 reads CASSVEGMGNQPQHF. As DNA, the CDR3 is TGTGCCAGCAGTGTCGAGGGGATGGGGAATCAGCCCCAGCATTTT.

V is TRBV25-1 and J is TRBJ2-7, with 10 bases fitting TRBD1. Germline lookup yields CDR1 MGHDK and CDR2 SYGVNS. CDR3 length equals 14 residues. Trimming took 8 bases from V and 3 from J; bases not matched to a gene: 7. The chain's CDR3 is CASRRTGGSYEQYF. The CDR3 DNA reads TGTGCCAGCCGTCGGACAGGGGGGAGCTACGAGCAGTACTTC.